This T cell receptor beta chain comes out of a study of blood T cell repertoires in COVID-19. Study-level information: Samples of COVID-19 (acute and convalescent) were obtained from the United States, Italy and Spain. The cDNA or gDNA used as material had been derived from T cells, B-cell-depleted T cells, or PBMCs.

CDR1 SGHNT and CDR2 YYREEE come from the germline V gene (reference sequence). Trimming cost V 3 bases and J 9 bases; bases outside gene matches: 10. This CDR3 has 16 amino acids. Authors' methods: Reference gene primer amplification gave nucleated cell count estimates. Here immunoSEQ multiplex PCR was the method, and the copy in TCRdb shows in-frame clones only, minus some. V, J and clone size were drawn from that table, and D and trimming were deduced from the DNA. The sample lists some 76,000 clones, over 70% seen once, with around 10% in the top ten. A few counts support this clone. Sequenced material: peripheral blood. The gene calls are TRBV5-4 and TRBJ1-6, with 9 bases lining up with TRBD1. The receptor was derived from a man aged 50 to 60 with acute or convalescent COVID-19. CDR3 in amino acids: CASSYPKQGASSPLHF. CDR3 DNA: TGTGCCAGCAGCTATCCCAAACAGGGGGCTAGTTCACCCCTCCACTTT.